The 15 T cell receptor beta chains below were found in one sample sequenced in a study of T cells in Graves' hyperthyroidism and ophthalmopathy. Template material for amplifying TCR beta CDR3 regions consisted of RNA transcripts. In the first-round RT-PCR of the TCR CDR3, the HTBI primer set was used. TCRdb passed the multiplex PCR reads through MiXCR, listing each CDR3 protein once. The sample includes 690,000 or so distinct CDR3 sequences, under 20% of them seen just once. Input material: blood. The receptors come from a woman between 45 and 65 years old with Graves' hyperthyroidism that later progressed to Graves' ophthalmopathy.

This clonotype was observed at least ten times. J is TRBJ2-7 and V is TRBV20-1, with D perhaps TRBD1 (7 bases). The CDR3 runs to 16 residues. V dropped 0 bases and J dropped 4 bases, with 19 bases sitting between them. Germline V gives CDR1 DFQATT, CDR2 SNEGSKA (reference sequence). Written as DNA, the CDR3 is TGCAGTGCTAGAGATGGCCAGGGGGGATTAAAGTACGAGCAGTACTTC. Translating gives CSARDGQGGLKYEQYF.

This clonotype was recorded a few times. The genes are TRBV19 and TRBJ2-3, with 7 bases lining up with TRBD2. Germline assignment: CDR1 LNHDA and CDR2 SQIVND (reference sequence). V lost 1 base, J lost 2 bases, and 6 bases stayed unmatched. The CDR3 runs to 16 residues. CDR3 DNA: TGTGCCAGTAGTATAGGGTTAGCGGGCAACACAGATACGCAGTATTTT. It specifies CASSIGLAGNTDTQYF.

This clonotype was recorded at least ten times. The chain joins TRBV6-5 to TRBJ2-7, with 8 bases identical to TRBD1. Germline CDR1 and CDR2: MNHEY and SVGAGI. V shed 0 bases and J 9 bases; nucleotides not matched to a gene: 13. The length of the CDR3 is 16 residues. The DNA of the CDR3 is TGTGCCAGCAGTTACTCGGGAAGAATGACAGGGGAAGGGCAGTACTTC. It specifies CASSYSGRMTGEGQYF.

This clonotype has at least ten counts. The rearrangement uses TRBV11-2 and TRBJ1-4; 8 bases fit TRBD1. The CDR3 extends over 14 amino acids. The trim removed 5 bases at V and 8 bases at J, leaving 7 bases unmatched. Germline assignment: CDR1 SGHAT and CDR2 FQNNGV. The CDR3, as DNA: TGTGCCAGCAGCCCCAGGGGGCGCGCAGAAAAACTGTTTTTT. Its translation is CASSPRGRAEKLFF.

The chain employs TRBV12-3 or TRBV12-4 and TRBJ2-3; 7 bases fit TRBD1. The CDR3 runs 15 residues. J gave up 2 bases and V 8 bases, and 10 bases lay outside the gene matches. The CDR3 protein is CASRDGDSHTDTQYF. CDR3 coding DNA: TGTGCCAGCCGTGACGGGGACAGTCACACAGATACGCAGTATTTT.

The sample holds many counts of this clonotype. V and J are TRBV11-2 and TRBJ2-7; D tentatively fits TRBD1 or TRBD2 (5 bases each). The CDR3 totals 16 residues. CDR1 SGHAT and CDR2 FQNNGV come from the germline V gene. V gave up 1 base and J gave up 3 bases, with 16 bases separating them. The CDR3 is CASSLGRGTGGYEQYF. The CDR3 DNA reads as TGTGCCAGCAGCTTAGGACGGGGAACAGGCGGCTACGAGCAGTACTTC.

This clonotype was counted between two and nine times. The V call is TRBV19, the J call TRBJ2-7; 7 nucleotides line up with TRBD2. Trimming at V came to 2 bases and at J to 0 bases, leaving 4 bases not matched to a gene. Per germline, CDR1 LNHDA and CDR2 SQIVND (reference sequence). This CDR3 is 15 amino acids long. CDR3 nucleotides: TGTGCCAGTAGTATACGCAGGGACTACTCCTACGAGCAGTACTTC. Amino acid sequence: CASSIRRDYSYEQYF. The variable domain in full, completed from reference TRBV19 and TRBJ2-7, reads DGGITQSPKYLFRKEGQNVTLSCEQNLNHDAMYWYRQDPGQGLRLIYYSQIVNDFQKGDIAEGYSVSREKKESFPLTVTSAQKNPTAFYLCASSIRRDYSYEQYFGPGTRLTVT.

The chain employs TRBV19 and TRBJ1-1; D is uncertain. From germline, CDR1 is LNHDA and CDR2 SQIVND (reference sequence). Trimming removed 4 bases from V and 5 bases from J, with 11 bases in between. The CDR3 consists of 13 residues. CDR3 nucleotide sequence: TGTGCCAGTAGTACTTCAGGTTTAACTGAAGCTTTCTTT. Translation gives CASSTSGLTEAFF.

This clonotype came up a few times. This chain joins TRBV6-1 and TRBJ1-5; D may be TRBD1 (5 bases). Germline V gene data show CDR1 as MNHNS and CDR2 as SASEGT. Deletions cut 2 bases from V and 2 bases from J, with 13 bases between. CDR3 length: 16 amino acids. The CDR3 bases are TGTGCCAGCAGTGAACTACGGGGCGAGGGCAATCAGCCCCAGCATTTT. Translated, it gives CASSELRGEGNQPQHF.

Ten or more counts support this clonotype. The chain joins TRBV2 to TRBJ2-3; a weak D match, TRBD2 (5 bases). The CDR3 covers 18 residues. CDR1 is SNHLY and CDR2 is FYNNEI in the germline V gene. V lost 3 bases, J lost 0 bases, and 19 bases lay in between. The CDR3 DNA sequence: TGTGCCAGCAGTGATATTTCGGGGAATAGTGCTAGCACAGATACGCAGTATTTT. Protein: CASSDISGNSASTDTQYF.

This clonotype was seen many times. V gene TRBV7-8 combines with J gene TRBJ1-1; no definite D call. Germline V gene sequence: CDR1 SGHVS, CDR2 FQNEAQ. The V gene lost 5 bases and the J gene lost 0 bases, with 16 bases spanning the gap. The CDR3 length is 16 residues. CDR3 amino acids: CASSTTDWVMNTEAFF. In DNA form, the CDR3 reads TGTGCCAGCAGCACCACCGACTGGGTAATGAACACTGAAGCTTTCTTT.

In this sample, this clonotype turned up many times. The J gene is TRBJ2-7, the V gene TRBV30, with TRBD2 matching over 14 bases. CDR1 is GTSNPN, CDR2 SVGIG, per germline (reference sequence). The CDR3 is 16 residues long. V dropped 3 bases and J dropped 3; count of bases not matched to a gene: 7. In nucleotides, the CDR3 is TGTGCCTGGAGCGATGAGACTAGCGGGGGGGGCTACGAGCAGTACTTC. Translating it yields CAWSDETSGGGYEQYF.

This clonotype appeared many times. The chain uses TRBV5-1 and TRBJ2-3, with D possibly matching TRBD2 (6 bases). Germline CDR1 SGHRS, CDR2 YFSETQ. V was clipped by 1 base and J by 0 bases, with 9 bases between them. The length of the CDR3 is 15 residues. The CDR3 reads CASSLTSRSTDTQYF. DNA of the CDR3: TGCGCCAGCAGCTTGACTAGCCGAAGCACAGATACGCAGTATTTT.

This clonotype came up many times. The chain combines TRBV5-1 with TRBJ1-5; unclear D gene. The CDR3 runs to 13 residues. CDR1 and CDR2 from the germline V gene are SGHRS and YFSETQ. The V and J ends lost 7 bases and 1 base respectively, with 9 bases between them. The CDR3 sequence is CASSTVSNQPQHF. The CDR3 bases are TGCGCCAGCTCAACGGTGAGCAATCAGCCCCAGCATTTT.

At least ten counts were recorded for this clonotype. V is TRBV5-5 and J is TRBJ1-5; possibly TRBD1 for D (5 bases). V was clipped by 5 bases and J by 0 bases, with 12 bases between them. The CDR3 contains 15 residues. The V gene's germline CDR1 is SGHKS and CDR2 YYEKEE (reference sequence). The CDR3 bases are TGTGCCAGCAGTTTCGACAGTTATAGCAATCAGCCCCAGCATTTT. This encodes CASSFDSYSNQPQHF.